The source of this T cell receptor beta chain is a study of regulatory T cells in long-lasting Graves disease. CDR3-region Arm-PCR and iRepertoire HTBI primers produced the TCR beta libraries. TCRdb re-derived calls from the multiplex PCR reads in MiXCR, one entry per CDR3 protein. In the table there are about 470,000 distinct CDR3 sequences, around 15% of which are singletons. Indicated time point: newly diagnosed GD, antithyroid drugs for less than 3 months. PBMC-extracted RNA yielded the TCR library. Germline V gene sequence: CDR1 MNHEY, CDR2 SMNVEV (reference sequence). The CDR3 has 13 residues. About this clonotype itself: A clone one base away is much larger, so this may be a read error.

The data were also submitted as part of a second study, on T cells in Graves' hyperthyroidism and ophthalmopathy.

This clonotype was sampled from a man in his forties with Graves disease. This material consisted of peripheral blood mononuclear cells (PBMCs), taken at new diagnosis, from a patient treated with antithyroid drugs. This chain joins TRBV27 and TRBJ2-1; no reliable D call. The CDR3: CASRSSPYNEQSF. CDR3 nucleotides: TGTGCCAGCCGGTCGTCTCCCTACAATGAGCAGTCCTTC.